This section outlines one T cell receptor (beta chain) sequence together with its context. This sample is part of a study of blood T cell repertoires in COVID-19. About the research overall: From T cells, B-cell-depleted T cells, or PBMCs came the material, which was cDNA or gDNA.

Per the authors' pipeline: Using reference gene primer amplification, nucleated cell counts were estimated. Sequencing used immunoSEQ multiplex PCR; TCRdb keeps in-frame clones, though not all of them. That table is the source of V, J and clone size, and D and trimming were worked out from the DNA. This table has a few hundred thousand clones, about 85% appearing once. Deletions cut 2 bases from V and 1 base from J, with 15 bases between. Germline lookup yields CDR1 MDHEN and CDR2 SYDVKM. The CDR3 is 17 residues long. Symptom resolution, clearance, or two negative PCRs marked donors in Cohort 3 as recovered.

The source material was PBMCs or T cells enriched from blood (not recorded which). This clonotype was obtained from a woman in her fifties or sixties who had recovered from COVID-19. This rearrangement joins TRBV28 to TRBJ1-3; tentatively, D is TRBD1 (6 bases). CDR3 residues: CASSLRREQGSGNTIYF. Written as DNA, the CDR3 is TGTGCCAGCAGTTTAAGACGAGAGCAGGGGTCTGGAAACACCATATATTTT.